These 31 T cell receptor beta chains originate from one sample sequenced in a study of control samples from healthy donors and cancer patients. Sequenced by immunoSEQ multiplex PCR; TCRdb stores in-frame clones only, minus some. The repertoire includes 170,000 or so clones, 90% of them detected once, and just over 1.4% sits in the top ten. The sequencing sample was made of blood. These receptors were collected from a woman in her 50s in good health.

This chain connects TRBV6-4 to TRBJ2-1, with 10 bases that match TRBD2. The J segment lost 4 bases and the V segment lost 4 bases, leaving 4 bases of the junction unmatched. This CDR3 is built from 15 residues. CDR1 and CDR2 (germline): MRHNA, SNTAGT. The CDR3 protein is CASSGASGGYNEQFF. Written as DNA, the CDR3 is TGTGCCAGCAGTGGGGCTAGCGGGGGTTACAATGAGCAGTTCTTC.

With respect to this clone: At one end, the junction sequence differs from germline, possibly due to a read error. Distinct nucleotide sequences in the sample also encode this CDR3. V is TRBV2 and J is TRBJ2-7, with 7 bases fitting TRBD1. CDR1 is SNHLY and CDR2 is FYNNEI in the germline V gene. CDR3 length: 14 amino acids. For the CDR3, the DNA is TGCGCCAGCAGGGGACAGAGGAGCTCCTACGAGCAGTACTTC. Protein product: CASRGQRSSYEQYF.

The chain links TRBV4-3 to TRBJ1-5, with 7 bases identical to TRBD1. After removal of 0 bases from V and 2 bases from J, the junction contained 1 base not matched to a gene. Germline V gene sequence: CDR1 LGHNA, CDR2 YSLEER. The CDR3 has 15 residues. Written as DNA, the CDR3 is TGCGCCAGCAGCCAAGATGGACAGGGCAATCAGCCCCAGCATTTT. Protein product: CASSQDGQGNQPQHF.

The chain links TRBV15 to TRBJ2-5; 7 nucleotides match TRBD1. V dropped 3 bases and J dropped 1; count of bases not matched to a gene: 2. Germline loops: CDR1 LNHNV, CDR2 YYDKDF (reference sequence). This CDR3 is 14 amino acids long. The CDR3 is CATSRGQTQETQYF. As DNA, the CDR3 is TGTGCCACCAGCAGGGGACAGACCCAAGAGACCCAGTACTTC.

This chain links TRBV27 with TRBJ2-5; 7 bases agree with TRBD1. Germline V gives CDR1 MNHEY, CDR2 SMNVEV (reference sequence). The CDR3 totals 14 residues. Germline trimming cut 6 bases from V and 1 base from J; bases unmatched to any gene: 5. DNA of the CDR3: TGTGCCAGCAGATTCAGGGGGTCCCAAGAGACCCAGTACTTC. Protein product: CASRFRGSQETQYF.

This sequence joins TRBV7-2 and TRBJ2-1; maybe TRBD2 (5 bases). With 4 bases removed from V and 9 bases from J, the gap between germline ends came to 16 bases. The CDR3 is made up of 14 amino acids. From germline, CDR1 is SGHTA and CDR2 FQGNSA. DNA of the CDR3: TGTGCCAGCAGCTGGGAGTCCCTCTCGGCTGAGCAGTTCTTC. Translated, it gives CASSWESLSAEQFF.

CDR3 in amino acids: CASSRGQGSAGELFF. In DNA, the CDR3 is TGTGCCAGCAGCCGGGGACAGGGATCGGCCGGGGAGCTGTTTTTT. This chain connects TRBV6-6 to TRBJ2-2; TRBD1 agrees at 9 bases. With 6 bases clipped from V and 6 bases from J, the junction kept 8 bases outside the gene matches. The CDR3 has 15 residues. Germline lookup yields CDR1 MNHNY and CDR2 SVGAGI (reference sequence).

The V call is TRBV4-1, the J call TRBJ1-5; TRBD1 matches 7 bases. The junction had 9 bases not matched to a gene; V was cut back by 4 bases and J by 6 bases. Germline CDR1 and CDR2: MGHRA and YSYEKL. The CDR3 is 15 residues long. This CDR3 reads CASSPEGARFQPQHF. Written as DNA, the CDR3 is TGCGCCAGCAGCCCCGAGGGGGCCAGATTTCAGCCCCAGCATTTT.

V is TRBV6-2 or TRBV6-3 and J is TRBJ2-7; D not certain. Germline lookup yields CDR1 MNHEY and CDR2 SVGEGT. V was pared by 4 bases and J by 3 bases, with 10 bases between. The CDR3 has 13 residues. The CDR3 sequence: CASSLLGNYEQYF. The CDR3 DNA sequence: TGTGCCAGCAGTTTGCTGGGGAACTACGAGCAGTACTTC.

The chain recombines TRBV5-4 with TRBJ1-6; D is perhaps TRBD1 (5 bases). The CDR3 is 13 amino acids. Germline V lookup: CDR1 SGHNT, CDR2 YYREEE (reference sequence). V was shortened by 0 bases and J by 13 bases, with 11 bases between the two germline ends. The CDR3 region is CASSLDGGRPLHF. The CDR3 region has the DNA TGTGCCAGCAGCTTGGATGGGGGGAGGCCCCTCCACTTT.

The chain joins TRBV5-6 to TRBJ2-2; D uncertain. The CDR3 sequence is 12 residues long. Germline V CDR1 and CDR2: SGHDT, YYEEEE. V gave up 2 bases and J gave up 7 bases, with 6 bases separating them. This CDR3 is CASSFGGGELFF. Written as DNA, the CDR3 is TGTGCCAGCAGCTTCGGTGGCGGGGAGCTGTTTTTT.

V and J are TRBV5-4 and TRBJ2-6; D is perhaps TRBD2 (6 bases). This CDR3 has 16 residues. CDR1 and CDR2 from the germline V gene are SGHNT and YYREEE (reference sequence). V was pared by 2 bases and J by 4 bases, with 13 bases between. In DNA, the CDR3 is TGTGCCAGCAGCTTAGGCGGCCGGGGGGGGGCCAACGTCCTGACTTTC. This translates into CASSLGGRGGANVLTF.

This chain uses TRBV30 with TRBJ2-3; 8 nucleotides match TRBD2. The CDR3 has 14 amino acids. Germline V CDR1 and CDR2: GTSNPN, SVGIG (reference sequence). V lost 1 base, J lost 6 bases, and 6 bases stayed unmatched. The DNA of the CDR3 is TGTGCCTGGAGTGAAATAGCGGGAACCGATACGCAGTATTTT. Translation gives CAWSEIAGTDTQYF.

This chain links TRBV18 with TRBJ1-5; D unresolved. The CDR3 spans 14 residues. V dropped 2 bases and J dropped 2 bases, with 7 bases sitting between them. Germline values: CDR1 KGHSH, CDR2 LQKENI. The CDR3 DNA sequence: TGTGCCAGCTCACCAGATAGTGGCAATCAGCCCCAGCATTTT. This codes for CASSPDSGNQPQHF.

The CDR3 protein is CASSLSTGGPDTQYF. The CDR3 nucleotides are TGTGCCAGCAGTTTATCGACAGGGGGCCCAGATACGCAGTATTTT. This chain uses TRBV27 with TRBJ2-3; TRBD1 matches 10 bases. The CDR3 covers 15 residues. Losses at the gene ends were 0 bases for V and 4 bases for J; bases not matched to a gene: 1. Germline CDR1 is MNHEY and CDR2 is SMNVEV (reference sequence).

A few counts support this clone. V and J are TRBV3-1 (or the pseudogene TRBV3-2) and TRBJ2-1, with 8 bases fitting TRBD1. Trimming at V came to 1 base and at J to 3 bases, leaving 5 bases not matched to a gene. This CDR3 comprises 16 residues. Per the germline V gene, CDR1 is LGHDT and CDR2 is YNNKEL (reference sequence). In nucleotides, the CDR3 is TGTGCCAGCAGCCAAGCAGGGGGCCTCGTCTACAATGAGCAGTTCTTC. Translating it yields CASSQAGGLVYNEQFF.

This clone was detected a few times. The chain carries TRBV19 and TRBJ2-1, with 7 bases lining up with TRBD2. J was trimmed by 6 bases and V by 5 bases; bases with no gene match: 7. CDR1 and CDR2 (germline): LNHDA, SQIVND (reference sequence). This CDR3 contains 14 residues. The CDR3 DNA reads as TGTGCCAGTAGTCGGCGGGAGCAGGGCAATGAGCAGTTCTTC. Translation gives CASSRREQGNEQFF.

The chain is built from TRBV7-2 and TRBJ1-5; D is uncertain. Germline V CDR1 and CDR2: SGHTA, FQGNSA. This CDR3 comprises 15 residues. V gave up 1 base and J gave up 10 bases, with 17 bases separating them. The CDR3 sequence: CASSLEGSGSSPQHF. The CDR3 region has the DNA TGTGCCAGCAGCTTAGAAGGCTCCGGATCATCACCCCAGCATTTT.

Concerning this clone: The sample contains more than one DNA sequence encoding this CDR3. The chain joins TRBV7-9 to TRBJ1-1; D may be TRBD1 (6 bases). Germline CDR1 and CDR2: SEHNR and FQNEAQ (reference sequence). This CDR3 region has 14 residues. Trimming took off 1 base at V and 2 bases at J, with 8 bases between the two ends. CDR3 sequence reads: CASSLGTANTEAFF. DNA for the CDR3: TGTGCCAGCAGCTTAGGGACAGCCAACACTGAAGCTTTCTTT.

The chain links TRBV10-2 to TRBJ2-6; weak D call: TRBD2 (5 bases). There are 17 residues in the CDR3. Trimming pared 7 bases from V and 3 bases from J, leaving 19 bases between. CDR1 is WSHSY and CDR2 is SAAADI in the germline V gene. In DNA form, the CDR3 reads TGCGCCAGCAATCGGCACGGGGAATCTAATGGGGCCAACGTCCTGACTTTC. Translated: CASNRHGESNGANVLTF.

The CDR3, as DNA: TGTGCCACCAGCAGAGATGGGGTTTCGGTAGGCGGTTTCAGGGAGACCCAGTACTTC. Protein product: CATSRDGVSVGGFRETQYF. The chain carries TRBV15 and TRBJ2-5; the D is unclear. The CDR3 has 19 residues. Germline V gene sequence: CDR1 LNHNV, CDR2 YYDKDF (reference sequence). The ends were cut back, 0 bases at V and 5 bases at J, with 25 bases in the middle. The full variable domain, in which reference TRBV15 and TRBJ2-5 provide the parts outside the CDR3, is DAMVIQNPRYQVTQFGKPVTLSCSQTLNHNVMYWYQQKSSQAPKLLFHYYDKDFNNEADTPDNFQSRRPNTSFCFLDIRSPGLGDTAMYLCATSRDGVSVGGFRETQYFGPGTRLLVL.

V is TRBV2 and J is TRBJ1-1, with a tentative D call TRBD1 (5 bases). The V end was cut by 3 bases, the J end by 0 bases, with 8 bases between. In germline, CDR1 is SNHLY, CDR2 FYNNEI. This CDR3 has 14 amino acids. CDR3 DNA sequence: TGTGCCAGCAGTGAGGAGGGGATGAACACTGAAGCTTTCTTT. It is translated as CASSEEGMNTEAFF.

The rearrangement joins TRBV5-6 to TRBJ2-7; D gene uncertain. V was cut by 0 bases and J by 7 bases, with 5 bases left in between. CDR1 and CDR2 (germline): SGHDT, YYEEEE. CDR3 size: 11 residues. The CDR3 here is CASSLELEQYF. The CDR3 DNA is TGTGCCAGCAGCTTGGAGTTGGAGCAGTACTTC.

The chain recombines TRBV6-2 or TRBV6-3 with TRBJ1-1; no reliable D call. This CDR3 has 13 amino acids. The V and J ends lost 6 bases and 6 bases respectively, with 14 bases between them. Germline CDR1 MNHEY, CDR2 SVGEGT. CDR3 nucleotides: TGTGCCAGCAGCCCAGTTTGGGCCTCTGAAGCTTTCTTT. Protein product: CASSPVWASEAFF.

The chain recombines TRBV19 with TRBJ2-3; D is undetermined. Germline-derived CDR1 and CDR2 are LNHDA and SQIVND (reference sequence). The germline V and J ends were trimmed by 3 bases and 4 bases, with 11 bases remaining between them. The CDR3 has 14 residues. As DNA, the CDR3 is TGTGCCAGTAGTATCCGGACCGGGTCAGATACGCAGTATTTT. As protein: CASSIRTGSDTQYF.

The chain links TRBV21-1 to TRBJ2-3; the table's D call, TRBD2, was not checked against the DNA. TRBV21-1 is a recognized pseudogene. The CDR3 contains 18 residues. The CDR3 spells CASAFRWEGEPSTDTQYF. CDR3 DNA: TGTGCCAGCGCCTTTCGTTGGGAGGGGGAACCAAGCACAGATACGCAGTATTTT.

The chain couples TRBV6-2 or TRBV6-3 to TRBJ2-3, with TRBD2 identical over 10 bases. This CDR3 comprises 16 residues. J was trimmed by 6 bases and V by 0 bases; bases with no gene match: 6. In germline, CDR1 is MNHEY, CDR2 SVGEGT. The CDR3 loop reads CASSYSASGSRDTQYF. CDR3 coding DNA: TGTGCCAGCAGTTACTCGGCTAGCGGGAGTCGGGATACGCAGTATTTT.

The chain uses TRBV5-1 and TRBJ1-6, with a tentative D call TRBD1 (6 bases). The CDR3 covers 15 residues. CDR1 and CDR2 (germline): SGHRS, YFSETQ. Trimming left V 4 bases short and J 5 bases short, with 13 bases between. The CDR3 reads CASSVRTADNSPLHF. In nucleotides, the CDR3 is TGCGCCAGCAGCGTACGGACAGCCGATAATTCACCCCTCCACTTT.

V usage is TRBV28 and J usage is TRBJ1-1; weak D call: TRBD1 (6 bases). The germline gives CDR1 MDHEN, CDR2 SYDVKM. With 8 bases removed from V and 6 bases from J, the gap between germline ends came to 16 bases. There are 13 residues in the CDR3. The CDR3 coding sequence is TGTGCCAGCGGGGGGGGGCCCGGGGCTGAAGCTTTCTTT. Translation: CASGGGPGAEAFF.

The V and J genes are TRBV3-1 (or the pseudogene TRBV3-2) and TRBJ2-7; TRBD2 might be the D (5 bases). With 0 bases removed from V and 4 bases from J, the gap between germline ends came to 16 bases. CDR3 length: 16 residues. Germline V lookup: CDR1 LGHDT, CDR2 YNNKEL (reference sequence). The CDR3 nucleotides are TGTGCCAGCAGCCAAGAACCCCGCGGGCCTAAATACGAGCAGTACTTC. It codes for CASSQEPRGPKYEQYF.

The V and J genes are TRBV7-2 and TRBJ1-3; D possibly corresponds to TRBD1 (6 bases). Germline V CDR1 and CDR2: SGHTA, FQGNSA. This CDR3 is built from 16 residues. V shed 4 bases and J shed 0 bases, with 13 bases lying between them. CDR3 coding DNA: TGTGCCAGCAGCTCACAGGGTATATTCTCTGGAAACACCATATATTTT. Residues: CASSSQGIFSGNTIYF.